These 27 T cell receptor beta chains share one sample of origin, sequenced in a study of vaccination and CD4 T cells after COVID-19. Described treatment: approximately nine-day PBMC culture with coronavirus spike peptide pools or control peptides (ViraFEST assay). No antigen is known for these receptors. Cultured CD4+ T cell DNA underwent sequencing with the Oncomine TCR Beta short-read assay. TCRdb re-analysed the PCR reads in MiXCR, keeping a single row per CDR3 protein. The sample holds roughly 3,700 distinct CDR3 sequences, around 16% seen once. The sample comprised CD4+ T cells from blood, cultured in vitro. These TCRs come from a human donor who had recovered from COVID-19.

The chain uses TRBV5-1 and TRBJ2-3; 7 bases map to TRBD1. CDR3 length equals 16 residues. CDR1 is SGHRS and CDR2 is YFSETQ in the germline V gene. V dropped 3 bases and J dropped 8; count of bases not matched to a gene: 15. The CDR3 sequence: CASSYSRDSGLSTQYF. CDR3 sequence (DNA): TGCGCCAGCAGCTACTCACGGGACAGTGGTTTAAGTACGCAGTATTTT.

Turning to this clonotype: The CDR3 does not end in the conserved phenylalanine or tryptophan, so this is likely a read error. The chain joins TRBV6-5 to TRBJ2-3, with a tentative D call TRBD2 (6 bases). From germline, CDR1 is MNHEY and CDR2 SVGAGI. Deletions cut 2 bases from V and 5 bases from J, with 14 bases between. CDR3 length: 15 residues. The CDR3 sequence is CASSYGLRGGDTQYS. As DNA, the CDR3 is TGTGCCAGCAGTTACGGACTGAGGGGAGGAGATACGCAGTATTCT.

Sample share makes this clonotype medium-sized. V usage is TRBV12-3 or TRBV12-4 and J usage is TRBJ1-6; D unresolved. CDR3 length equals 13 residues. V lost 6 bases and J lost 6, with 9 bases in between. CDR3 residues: CASSGLINSPLHF. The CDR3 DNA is TGTGCCAGCAGCGGACTGATTAATTCACCCCTCCACTTT.

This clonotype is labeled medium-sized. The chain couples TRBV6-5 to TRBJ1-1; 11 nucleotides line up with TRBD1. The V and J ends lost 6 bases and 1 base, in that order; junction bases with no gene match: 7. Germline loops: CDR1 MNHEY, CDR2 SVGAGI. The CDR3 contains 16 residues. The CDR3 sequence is CASRYPGQGENTEAFF. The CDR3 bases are TGTGCCAGCAGATACCCGGGACAGGGGGAGAACACTGAAGCTTTCTTT.

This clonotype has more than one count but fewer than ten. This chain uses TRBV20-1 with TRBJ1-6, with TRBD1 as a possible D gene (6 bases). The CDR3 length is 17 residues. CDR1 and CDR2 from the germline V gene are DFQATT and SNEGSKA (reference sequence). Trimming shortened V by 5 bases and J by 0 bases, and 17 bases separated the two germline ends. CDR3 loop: CSARVPGHSSYNSPLHF. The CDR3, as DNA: TGCAGTGCTCGAGTCCCGGGACATAGCTCCTATAATTCACCCCTCCACTTT.

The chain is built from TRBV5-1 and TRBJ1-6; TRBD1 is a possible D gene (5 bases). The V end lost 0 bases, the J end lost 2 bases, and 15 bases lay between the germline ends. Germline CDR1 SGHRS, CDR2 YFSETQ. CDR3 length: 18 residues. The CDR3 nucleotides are TGCGCCAGCAGCTTGGGCTCCCGGGGGAGGCCCTATAATTCACCCCTCCACTTT. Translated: CASSLGSRGRPYNSPLHF.

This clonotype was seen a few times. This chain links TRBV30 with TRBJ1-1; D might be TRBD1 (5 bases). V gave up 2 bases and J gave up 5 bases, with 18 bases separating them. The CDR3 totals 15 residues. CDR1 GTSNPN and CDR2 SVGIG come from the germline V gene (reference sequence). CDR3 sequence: CAWSPGRRAGTEAFF. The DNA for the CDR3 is TGTGCCTGGAGTCCAGGGAGGAGAGCGGGGACTGAAGCTTTCTTT.

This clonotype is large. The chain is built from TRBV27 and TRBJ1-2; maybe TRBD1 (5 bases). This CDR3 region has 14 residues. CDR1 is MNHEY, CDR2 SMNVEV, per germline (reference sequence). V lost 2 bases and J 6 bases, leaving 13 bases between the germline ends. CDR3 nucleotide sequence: TGTGCCAGCAGTTTAATCCCTGGGGGAGATGGCTACACCTTC. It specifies CASSLIPGGDGYTF.

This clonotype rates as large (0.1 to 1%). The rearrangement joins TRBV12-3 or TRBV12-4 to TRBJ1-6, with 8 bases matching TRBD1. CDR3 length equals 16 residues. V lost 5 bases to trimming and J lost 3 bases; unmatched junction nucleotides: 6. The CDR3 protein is CASSPPGQGYNSPLHF. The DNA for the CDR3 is TGTGCCAGCAGTCCCCCCGGACAGGGCTATAATTCACCCCTCCACTTT.

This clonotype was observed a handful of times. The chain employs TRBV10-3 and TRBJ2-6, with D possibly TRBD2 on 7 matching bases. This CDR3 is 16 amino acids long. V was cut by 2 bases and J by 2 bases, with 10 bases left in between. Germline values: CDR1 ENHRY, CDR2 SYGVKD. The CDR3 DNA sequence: TGTGCCATCAGTGAGCTAGGGGGGGCTGGGGCCAACGTCCTGACTTTC. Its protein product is CAISELGGAGANVLTF.

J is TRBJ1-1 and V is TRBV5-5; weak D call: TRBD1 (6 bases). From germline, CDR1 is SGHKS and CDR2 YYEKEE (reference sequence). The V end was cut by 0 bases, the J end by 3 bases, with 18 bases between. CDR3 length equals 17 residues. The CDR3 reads CASSLGGAGFGHTEAFF. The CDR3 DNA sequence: TGTGCCAGCAGCTTGGGGGGGGCAGGGTTCGGTCACACTGAAGCTTTCTTT.

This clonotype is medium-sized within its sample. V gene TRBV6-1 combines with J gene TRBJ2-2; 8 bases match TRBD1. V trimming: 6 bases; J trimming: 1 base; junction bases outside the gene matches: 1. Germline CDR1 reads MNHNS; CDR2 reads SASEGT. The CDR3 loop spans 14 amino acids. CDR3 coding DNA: TGTGCCAGCAGACAGGGGGGGAACACCGGGGAGCTGTTTTTT. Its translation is CASRQGGNTGELFF.

CDR3 sequence: CSVAPGQGGQETQYF. DNA for the CDR3: TGCAGCGTTGCCCCGGGACAGGGGGGTCAAGAGACCCAGTACTTC. The chain links TRBV29-1 to TRBJ2-5; 11 bases agree with TRBD1. Germline V gene data show CDR1 as SQVTM and CDR2 as ANQGSEA. V was pared by 4 bases and J by 2 bases, with 6 bases of the junction left unmatched. The CDR3 totals 15 residues.

DNA for the CDR3: TGCAGTGCTAGGGATTTGGGCGCCCAGGGGGGCTACACCTTC. Its translation: CSARDLGAQGGYTF. The genes are TRBV20-1 and TRBJ1-2, with D possibly matching TRBD1 (6 bases). V lost 3 bases and J 8 bases, leaving 19 bases between the germline ends. Germline lookup yields CDR1 DFQATT and CDR2 SNEGSKA (reference sequence). This CDR3 spans 14 amino acids.

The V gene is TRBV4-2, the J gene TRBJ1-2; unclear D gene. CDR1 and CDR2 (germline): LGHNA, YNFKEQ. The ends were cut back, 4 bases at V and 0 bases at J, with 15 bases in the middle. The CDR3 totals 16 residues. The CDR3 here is CASSLEAVLANYGYTF. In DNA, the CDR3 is TGTGCCAGCAGCCTGGAGGCGGTTCTAGCTAACTATGGCTACACCTTC.

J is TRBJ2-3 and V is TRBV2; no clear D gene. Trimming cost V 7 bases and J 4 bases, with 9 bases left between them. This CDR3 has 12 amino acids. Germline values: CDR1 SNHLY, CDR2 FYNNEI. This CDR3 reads CASTQVSDTQYF. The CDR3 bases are TGTGCCAGCACCCAGGTATCAGATACGCAGTATTTT.

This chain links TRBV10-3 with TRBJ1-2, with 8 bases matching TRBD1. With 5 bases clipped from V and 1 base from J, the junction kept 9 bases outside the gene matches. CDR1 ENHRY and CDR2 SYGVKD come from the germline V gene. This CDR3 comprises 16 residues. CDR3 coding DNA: TGTGCCATCAGTCGAAATGACAGGGGAGATAACTATGGCTACACCTTC. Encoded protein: CAISRNDRGDNYGYTF.

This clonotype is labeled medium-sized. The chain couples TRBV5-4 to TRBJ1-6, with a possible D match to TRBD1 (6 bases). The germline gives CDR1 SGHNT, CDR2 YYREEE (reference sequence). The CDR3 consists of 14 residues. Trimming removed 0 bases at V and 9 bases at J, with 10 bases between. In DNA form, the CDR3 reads TGTGCCAGCAGCTTGGCAGGGGTTAGTTCACCCCTCCACTTT. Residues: CASSLAGVSSPLHF.

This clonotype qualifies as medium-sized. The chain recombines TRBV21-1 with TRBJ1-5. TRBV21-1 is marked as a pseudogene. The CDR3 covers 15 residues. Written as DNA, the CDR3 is TGTGCCAGCAGCAAAGGGTGGCGGAACAATCAGCCCCAGCATTTT. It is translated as CASSKGWRNNQPQHF.

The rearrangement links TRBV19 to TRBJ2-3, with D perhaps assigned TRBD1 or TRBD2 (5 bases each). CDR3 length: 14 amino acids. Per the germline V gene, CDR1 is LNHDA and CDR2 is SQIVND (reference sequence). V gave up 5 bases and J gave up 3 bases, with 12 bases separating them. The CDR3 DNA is TGTGCCAGTAGTGCACCGGGGCTGACAGATACGCAGTATTTT. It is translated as CASSAPGLTDTQYF.

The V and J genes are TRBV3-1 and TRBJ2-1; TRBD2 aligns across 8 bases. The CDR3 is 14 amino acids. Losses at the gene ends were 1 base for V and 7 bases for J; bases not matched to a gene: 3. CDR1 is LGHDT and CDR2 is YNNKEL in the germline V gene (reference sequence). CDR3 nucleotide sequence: TGTGCCAGCAGCCAAGGGACTAGCATGAATGAGCAGTTCTTC. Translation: CASSQGTSMNEQFF.

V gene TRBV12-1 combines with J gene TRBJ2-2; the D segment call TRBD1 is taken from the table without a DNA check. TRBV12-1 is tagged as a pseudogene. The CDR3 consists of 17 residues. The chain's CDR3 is CASSFSVSPTNTGELFF. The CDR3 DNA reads TGTGCCAGCAGCTTTAGCGTTTCGCCCACGAACACCGGGGAGCTGTTTTTT.

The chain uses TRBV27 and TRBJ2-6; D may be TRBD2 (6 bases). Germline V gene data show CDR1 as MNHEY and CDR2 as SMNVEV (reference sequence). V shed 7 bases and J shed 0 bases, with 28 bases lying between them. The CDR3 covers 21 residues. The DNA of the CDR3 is TGTGCCAGCACCAAACGTGGGGGTCCCCTGGAGGGGCTCTCTGGGGCCAACGTCCTGACTTTC. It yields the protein CASTKRGGPLEGLSGANVLTF.

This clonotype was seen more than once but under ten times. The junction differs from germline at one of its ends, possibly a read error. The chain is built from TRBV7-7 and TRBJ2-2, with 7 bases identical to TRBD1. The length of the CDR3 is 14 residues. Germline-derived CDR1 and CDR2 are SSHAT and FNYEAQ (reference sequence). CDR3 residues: CASSSQTGSGELFF. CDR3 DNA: TGTGCTAGCAGCTCCCAGACAGGGTCTGGGGAGCTGTTTTTT.

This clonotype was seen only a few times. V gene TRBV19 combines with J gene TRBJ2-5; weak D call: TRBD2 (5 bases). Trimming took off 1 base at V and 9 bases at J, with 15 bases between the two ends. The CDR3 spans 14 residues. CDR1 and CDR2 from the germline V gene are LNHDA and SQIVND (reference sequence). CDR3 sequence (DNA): TGTGCCAGTAGTATAGGAGGCGGCCAGAGGGCCCAGTACTTC. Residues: CASSIGGGQRAQYF.

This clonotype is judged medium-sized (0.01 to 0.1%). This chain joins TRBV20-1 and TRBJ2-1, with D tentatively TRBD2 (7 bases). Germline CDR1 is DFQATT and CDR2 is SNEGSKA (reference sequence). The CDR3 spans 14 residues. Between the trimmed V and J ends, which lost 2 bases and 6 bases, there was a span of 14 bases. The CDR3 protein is CSARLRGGLNEQFF. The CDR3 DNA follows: TGCAGTGCTAGATTGAGGGGGGGCCTCAATGAGCAGTTCTTC.

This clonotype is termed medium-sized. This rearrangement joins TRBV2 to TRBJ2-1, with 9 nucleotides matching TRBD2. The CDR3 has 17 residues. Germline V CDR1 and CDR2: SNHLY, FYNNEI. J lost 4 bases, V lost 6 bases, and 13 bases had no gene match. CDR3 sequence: CASSPLSGGDLYNEQFF. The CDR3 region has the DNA TGTGCCAGCAGCCCCCTTAGCGGGGGCGACCTTTACAATGAGCAGTTCTTC. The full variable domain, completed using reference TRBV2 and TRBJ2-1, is EPEVTQTPSHQVTQMGQEVILRCVPISNHLYFYWYRQILGQKVEFLVSFYNNEISEKSEIFDDQFSVERPDGSNFTLKIRSTKLEDSAMYFCASSPLSGGDLYNEQFFGPGTRLTVL.